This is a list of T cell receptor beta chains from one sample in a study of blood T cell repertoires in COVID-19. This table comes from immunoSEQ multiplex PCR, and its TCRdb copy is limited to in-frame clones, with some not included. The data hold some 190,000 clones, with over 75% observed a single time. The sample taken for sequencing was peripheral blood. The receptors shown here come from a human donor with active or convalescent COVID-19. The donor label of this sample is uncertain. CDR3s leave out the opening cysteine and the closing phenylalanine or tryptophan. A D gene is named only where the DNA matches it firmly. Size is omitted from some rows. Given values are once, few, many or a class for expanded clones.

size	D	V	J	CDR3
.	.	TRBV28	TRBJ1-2	ASREEYGYT
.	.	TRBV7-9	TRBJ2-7	ASSLAGSSYEQY
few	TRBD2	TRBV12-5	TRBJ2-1	ASGSRYRLAGYNEQF
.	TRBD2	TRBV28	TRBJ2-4	AILAGAGDIQY
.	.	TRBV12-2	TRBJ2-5	ASRSRWTDQETQY
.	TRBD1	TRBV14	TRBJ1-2	ASSQPGQNYGYT
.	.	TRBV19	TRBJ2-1	ASTQYNEQF
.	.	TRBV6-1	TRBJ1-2	ASSDLSGGTYGYT
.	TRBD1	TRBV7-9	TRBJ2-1	ASSSVDRGGEF
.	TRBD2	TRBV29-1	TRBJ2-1	SVEGYGREEGLASNEQF
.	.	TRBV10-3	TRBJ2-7	AISESPVSYEQY
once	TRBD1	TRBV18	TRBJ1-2	ASSSAGTDYGYT
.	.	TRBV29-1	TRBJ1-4	SVEEVGPANEKLF
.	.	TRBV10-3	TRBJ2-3	AISEYANTDTQY
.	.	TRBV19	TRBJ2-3	ASRIEGAAYMDTQY
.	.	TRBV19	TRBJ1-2	ASSSRQVDGYT
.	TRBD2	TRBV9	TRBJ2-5	ASSTRGGEETQY
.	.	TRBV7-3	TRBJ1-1	ASSFPGNTEAF
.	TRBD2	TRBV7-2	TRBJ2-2	ASKGLANTGELF
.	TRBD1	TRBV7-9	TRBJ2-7	ASSLVARTGLNEQY
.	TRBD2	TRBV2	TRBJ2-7	ASHEQSGGFYEQY
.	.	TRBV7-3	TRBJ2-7	ASSPTGTRKTYEQY
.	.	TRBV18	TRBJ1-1	ASSPRTGTTEAF
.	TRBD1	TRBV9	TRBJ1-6	ASSPSGGLSYNSPLH
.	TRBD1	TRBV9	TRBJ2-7	ASSNLGQGNHEQY
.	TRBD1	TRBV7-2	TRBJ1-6	ASSLKAQGASPLH
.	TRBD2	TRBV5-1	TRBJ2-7	ASSPSGGGYEQY
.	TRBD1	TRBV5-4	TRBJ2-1	ASRLSITTGTGLNEQF
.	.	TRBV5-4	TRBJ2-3	ASSRASTDTQY